What follows are 17 T cell receptor beta chains derived from one specimen sequenced in a study of cytomegalovirus exposure and HLA in healthy donors (dated 2017 in TCRdb). Library construction relied on the immunoSEQ multiplex PCR assay. For the multiplex PCR, a mixture combining 60 forward primers for TCR Vbeta segments and 13 reverse primers for TCR Jbeta segments was used. TCRdb holds this immuneACCESS table with in-frame rearrangements only. Some clones are missing; in checked studies, unresolved V genes explain under half, and the rest has no known cause. The sample table contains about 120,000 clones; only one count was recorded for more than 70% of them. The ten biggest clones cover around 3% of the sample. Sequences were obtained from PBMCs. The receptor set was obtained from a woman between 55 and 75 years old in good health and CMV-seropositive.

This chain joins TRBV5-1 and TRBJ2-3, with TRBD2 matching 9 bases. Looked up from germline, CDR1 is SGHRS and CDR2 is YFSETQ. The length of the CDR3 is 16 residues. V shed 2 bases and J 0 bases; nucleotides not matched to a gene: 4. The CDR3 bases are TGCGCCAGCAGCTTACGACTAGCGGCCAGCACAGATACGCAGTATTTT. Protein: CASSLRLAASTDTQYF.

There are a few counts of this clone. The CDR3 loop is CASSLYLWGSANTGELFF. The CDR3 coding sequence is TGTGCCAGCAGCTTGTATTTGTGGGGCTCTGCGAACACCGGGGAGCTGTTTTTT. The chain employs TRBV5-6 and TRBJ2-2; possibly TRBD1 for D (5 bases). Germline V gives CDR1 SGHDT, CDR2 YYEEEE. This CDR3 spans 18 amino acids. With 1 base removed from V and 0 bases from J, the gap between germline ends came to 16 bases.

The chain recombines TRBV18 with TRBJ1-2; D is perhaps TRBD1 (5 bases). V was shortened by 3 bases and J by 8 bases, with 13 bases between the two germline ends. The CDR3 is 13 amino acids. CDR1 and CDR2 from the germline V gene are KGHSH and LQKENI. CDR3 residues: CASSPGREDGYTF. CDR3 coding DNA: TGTGCCAGCTCACCTGGCAGGGAGGACGGCTACACCTTC.

The V call is TRBV18, the J call TRBJ2-5; 7 nucleotides align to TRBD2. The CDR3 covers 14 residues. In germline, CDR1 is KGHSH, CDR2 LQKENI. The V and J ends lost 1 base and 4 bases, in that order; junction bases with no gene match: 3. The CDR3 nucleotides are TGTGCCAGCTCACCACGTTCGGGGGGAGAGACCCAGTACTTC. Translated: CASSPRSGGETQYF.

This clone has just a few counts. The chain links TRBV10-2 to TRBJ2-7; D is undetermined. The CDR3 covers 11 residues. The V gene lost 6 bases and the J gene lost 3 bases, with 6 bases spanning the gap. Germline CDR1 is WSHSY and CDR2 is SAAADI. CDR3 sequence: CASSVYYEQYF. As DNA, the CDR3 is TGCGCCAGCAGCGTTTACTACGAGCAGTACTTC.

The chain employs TRBV6-1 and TRBJ2-1; D unresolved. This CDR3 contains 15 residues. Germline V gene data show CDR1 as MNHNS and CDR2 as SASEGT. Between the trimmed V and J ends, which lost 7 bases and 3 bases, there was a span of 16 bases. The DNA of the CDR3 is TGTGCCAGCACCGTACCGCCGGGTATCTACAATGAGCAGTTCTTC. Translation gives CASTVPPGIYNEQFF.

In its sample, this clone was seen once. The chain combines TRBV2 with TRBJ1-5; D may be TRBD1 (6 bases). The CDR3 is made up of 15 amino acids. Germline loops: CDR1 SNHLY, CDR2 FYNNEI. V gave up 3 bases and J gave up 0 bases, with 9 bases separating them. The CDR3 here is CASSETGNSNQPQHF. CDR3 coding DNA: TGTGCCAGCAGTGAGACAGGTAATAGCAATCAGCCCCAGCATTTT.

This chain uses TRBV6-5 with TRBJ2-7; D is possibly TRBD1 (5 bases). Germline V gene sequence: CDR1 MNHEY, CDR2 SVGAGI. The length of the CDR3 is 12 residues. Trimming stripped 9 bases from V and 3 bases from J, with 12 bases between. Here the CDR3 DNA reads TGTGCCAGTTCCCCAGGGTTCTACGAGCAGTACTTC. This sequence encodes CASSPGFYEQYF.

The chain recombines TRBV7-6 with TRBJ2-5; no clear D gene. Per germline, CDR1 SGHVS and CDR2 FNYEAQ. V lost 4 bases and J 3 bases, leaving 15 bases between the germline ends. CDR3 length equals 15 residues. CDR3 DNA sequence: TGTGCCAGCAGCTCAAATTATGCCACAGAAGAGACCCAGTACTTC. Its protein is CASSSNYATEETQYF.

This clone occurred a few times. The V call is TRBV27, the J call TRBJ1-1; perhaps TRBD1 as D (6 bases). CDR3 length: 19 residues. Germline CDR1 and CDR2: MNHEY and SMNVEV (reference sequence). V shed 6 bases and J shed 4 bases, with 30 bases lying between them. The CDR3 coding sequence is TGTGCCAGCAGAACCCTCTCCCTTAGGACAGCCCTCATGGGCACTGAAGCTTTCTTT. Encoded protein: CASRTLSLRTALMGTEAFF.

The rearrangement links TRBV2 to TRBJ2-7; weak D call: TRBD1 (6 bases). This CDR3 comprises 11 residues. V lost 11 bases and J 3 bases, leaving 11 bases between the germline ends. CDR1 and CDR2 from the germline V gene are SNHLY and FYNNEI. CDR3 coding DNA: TGTGCCGGGACGACAGGCTACGAGCAGTACTTC. This gives the protein CAGTTGYEQYF. The full variable domain, completed using reference TRBV2 and TRBJ2-7, is EPEVTQTPSHQVTQMGQEVILRCVPISNHLYFYWYRQILGQKVEFLVSFYNNEISEKSEIFDDQFSVERPDGSNFTLKIRSTKLEDSAMYFCAGTTGYEQYFGPGTRLTVT.

The V call is TRBV19, the J call TRBJ2-1; D is possibly TRBD2 (6 bases). The CDR3 extends over 18 amino acids. Germline V gene sequence: CDR1 LNHDA, CDR2 SQIVND (reference sequence). V dropped 7 bases and J dropped 0 bases, with 22 bases sitting between them. CDR3 loop: CASTGVLGGKFSYNEQFF. CDR3 coding DNA: TGTGCCAGTACTGGAGTACTGGGGGGAAAGTTCTCCTACAATGAGCAGTTCTTC.

The CDR3 DNA reads as TGTGCCAGCAGCCCTGGGACTAGCGGCTACAATGAGCAGTTCTTC. Translating gives CASSPGTSGYNEQFF. V is TRBV4-2 and J is TRBJ2-1; TRBD2 aligns across 11 bases. The J segment lost 3 bases and the V segment lost 4 bases, leaving 2 bases of the junction unmatched. CDR1 and CDR2 (germline): LGHNA, YNFKEQ. The CDR3 has 15 amino acids.

The chain joins TRBV5-1 to TRBJ2-1; D is undetermined. Trimming left V 2 bases short and J 0 bases short, with 9 bases between. The CDR3 extends over 15 amino acids. Germline assignment: CDR1 SGHRS and CDR2 YFSETQ. The CDR3 sequence is CASSLIESSYNEQFF. The DNA of the CDR3 is TGCGCCAGCAGCTTAATTGAGAGCTCCTACAATGAGCAGTTCTTC.

The chain joins TRBV9 to TRBJ2-7; TRBD1 is a possible D gene (6 bases). The germline V and J ends were trimmed by 0 bases and 0 bases, with 10 bases remaining between them. The CDR3 sequence is 15 residues long. Per the germline V gene, CDR1 is SGDLS and CDR2 is YYNGEE. The CDR3 nucleotides are TGTGCCAGCAGCGTAGAGACAGGCGACTCCTACGAGCAGTACTTC. Its protein product is CASSVETGDSYEQYF.

The V gene is TRBV7-9, the J gene TRBJ1-1; possible D gene TRBD1, 5 bases. V shed 1 base and J shed 8 bases, with 5 bases lying between them. Germline V lookup: CDR1 SEHNR, CDR2 FQNEAQ (reference sequence). This CDR3 comprises 11 residues. This CDR3 is CASSLEGEAFF. The CDR3 nucleotides read TGTGCCAGCAGCTTAGAGGGGGAAGCTTTCTTT.

The chain has TRBV6-5 and TRBJ2-1; 12 bases are shared with TRBD2. V gave up 4 bases and J gave up 7 bases; unmatched junction bases: 8. In germline, CDR1 is MNHEY, CDR2 SVGAGI. This CDR3 contains 16 residues. The CDR3 spells CASSSPSGRARNEQFF. In DNA, the CDR3 is TGTGCCAGCAGTTCCCCTAGCGGGAGGGCCAGGAATGAGCAGTTCTTC.